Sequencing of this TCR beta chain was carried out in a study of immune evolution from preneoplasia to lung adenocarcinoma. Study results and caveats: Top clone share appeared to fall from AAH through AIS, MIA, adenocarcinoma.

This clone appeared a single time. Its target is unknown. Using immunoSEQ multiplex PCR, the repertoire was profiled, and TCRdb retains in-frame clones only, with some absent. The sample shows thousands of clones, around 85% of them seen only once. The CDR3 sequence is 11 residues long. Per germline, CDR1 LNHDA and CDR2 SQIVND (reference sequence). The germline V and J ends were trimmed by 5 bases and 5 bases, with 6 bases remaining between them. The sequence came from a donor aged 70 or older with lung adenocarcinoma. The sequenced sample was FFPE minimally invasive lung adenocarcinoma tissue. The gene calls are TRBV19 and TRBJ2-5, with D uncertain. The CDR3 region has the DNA TGTGCCAGTAGTGTATATGAGACCCAGTACTTC. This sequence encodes CASSVYETQYF.